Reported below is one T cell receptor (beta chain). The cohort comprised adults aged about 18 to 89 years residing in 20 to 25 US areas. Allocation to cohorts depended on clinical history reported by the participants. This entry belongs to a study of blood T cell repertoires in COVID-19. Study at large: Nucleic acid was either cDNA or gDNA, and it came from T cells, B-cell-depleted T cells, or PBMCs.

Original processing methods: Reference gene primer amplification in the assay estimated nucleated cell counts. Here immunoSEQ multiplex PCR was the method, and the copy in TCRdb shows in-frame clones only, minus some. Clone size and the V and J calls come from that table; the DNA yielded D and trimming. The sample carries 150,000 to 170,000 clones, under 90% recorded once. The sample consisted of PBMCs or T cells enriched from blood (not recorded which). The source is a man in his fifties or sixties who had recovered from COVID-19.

CDR3 coding DNA: TGTGCCATCAGTGAGTCCGGGACAGGGGTCTCACCCCTCCACTTT. This gives the protein CAISESGTGVSPLHF. This sequence joins TRBV10-3 and TRBJ1-6, with 10 bases lining up with TRBD1. With V trimmed by 0 bases and J by 10 bases, 3 bases remained unmatched. The CDR3 loop spans 15 amino acids. From germline, CDR1 is ENHRY and CDR2 SYGVKD.